This TCR beta chain came from a study of cytomegalovirus exposure and HLA in healthy donors. Study-wide results and caveats: In an earlier analysis, most TCR beta V segments were productive about 90% or about 30% of the time. TCR beta chains numbering more than 150 were designated cytomegalovirus-associated. Some V segments could not be told apart, so they were left out, TRBV6-2 and TRBV6-3 among them.

This clone has a handful of counts. The antigen remains undetermined. Both 60 Vbeta primers and 13 Jbeta primers went into the PCR. The table came from immunoSEQ multiplex PCR; TCRdb's copy has only in-frame clones and leaves some out. The sample records approximately 76,000 clones, approximately 57% being singletons. J gave up 4 bases and V 4 bases, and 8 bases lay outside the gene matches. Germline V lookup: CDR1 SGHRS, CDR2 YFSETQ. The CDR3 has 15 residues. Input material: PBMCs. This sequence was found in a man aged 30 to 39 in good health and CMV-seropositive. The chain recombines TRBV5-1 with TRBJ1-5; TRBD1 aligns across 7 bases. CDR3 sequence reads: CASSATGNINQPQHF. The CDR3 DNA reads as TGCGCCAGCAGCGCGACAGGGAATATTAATCAGCCCCAGCATTTT.